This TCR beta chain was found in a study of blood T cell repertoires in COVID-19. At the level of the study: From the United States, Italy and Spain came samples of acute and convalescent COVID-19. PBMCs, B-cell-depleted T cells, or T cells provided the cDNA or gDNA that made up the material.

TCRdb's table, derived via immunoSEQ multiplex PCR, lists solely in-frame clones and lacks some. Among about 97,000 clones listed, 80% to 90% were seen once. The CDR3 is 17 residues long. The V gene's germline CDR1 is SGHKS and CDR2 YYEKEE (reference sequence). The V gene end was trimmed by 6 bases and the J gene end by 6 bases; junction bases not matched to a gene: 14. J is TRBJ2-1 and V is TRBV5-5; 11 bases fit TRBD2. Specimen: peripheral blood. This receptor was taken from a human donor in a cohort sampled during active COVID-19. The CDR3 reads CASISWRGTSGLNEQFF. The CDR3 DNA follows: TGTGCCAGCATATCCTGGAGGGGGACTAGCGGCCTCAATGAGCAGTTCTTC.